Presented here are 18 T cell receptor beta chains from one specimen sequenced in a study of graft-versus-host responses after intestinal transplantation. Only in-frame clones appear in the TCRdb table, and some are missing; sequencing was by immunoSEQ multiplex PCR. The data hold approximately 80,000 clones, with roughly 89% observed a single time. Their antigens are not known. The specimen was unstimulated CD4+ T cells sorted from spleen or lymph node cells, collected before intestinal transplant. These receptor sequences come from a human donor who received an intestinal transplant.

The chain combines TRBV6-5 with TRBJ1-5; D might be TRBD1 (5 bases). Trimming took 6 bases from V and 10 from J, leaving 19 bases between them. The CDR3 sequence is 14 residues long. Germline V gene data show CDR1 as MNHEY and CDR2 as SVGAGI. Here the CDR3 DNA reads TGTGCCAGCAGCGAGGGGAGGGCATATTTTCCCCAGCATTTT. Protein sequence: CASSEGRAYFPQHF.

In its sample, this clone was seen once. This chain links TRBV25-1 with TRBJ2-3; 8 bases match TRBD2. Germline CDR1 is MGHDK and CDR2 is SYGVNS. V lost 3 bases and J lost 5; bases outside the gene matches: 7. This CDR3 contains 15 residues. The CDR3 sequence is CASSDTGGNLDTQYF. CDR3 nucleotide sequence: TGTGCCAGCAGTGACACGGGGGGGAATTTAGATACGCAGTATTTT.

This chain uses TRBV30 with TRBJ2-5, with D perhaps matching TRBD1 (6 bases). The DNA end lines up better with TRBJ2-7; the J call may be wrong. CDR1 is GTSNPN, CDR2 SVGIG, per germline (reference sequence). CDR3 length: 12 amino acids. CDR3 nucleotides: TGTGCCTGGGGCAGGGGTTCCTACGAGCAGTACTTC. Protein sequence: CAWGRGSYEQYF.

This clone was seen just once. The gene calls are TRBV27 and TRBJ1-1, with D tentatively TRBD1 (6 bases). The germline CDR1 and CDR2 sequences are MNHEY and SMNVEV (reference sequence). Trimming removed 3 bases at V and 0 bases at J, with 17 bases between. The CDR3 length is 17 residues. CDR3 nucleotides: TGTGCCAGCAGTTTTGGCGTGGGGGGGGGCTTGAACACTGAAGCTTTCTTT. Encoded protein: CASSFGVGGGLNTEAFF.

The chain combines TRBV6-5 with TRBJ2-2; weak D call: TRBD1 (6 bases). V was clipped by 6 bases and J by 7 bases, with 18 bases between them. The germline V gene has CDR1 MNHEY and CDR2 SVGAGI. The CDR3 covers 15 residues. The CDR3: CASRPKAGAGGELFF. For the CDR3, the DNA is TGTGCCAGCAGACCCAAGGCAGGGGCCGGCGGGGAGCTGTTTTTT.

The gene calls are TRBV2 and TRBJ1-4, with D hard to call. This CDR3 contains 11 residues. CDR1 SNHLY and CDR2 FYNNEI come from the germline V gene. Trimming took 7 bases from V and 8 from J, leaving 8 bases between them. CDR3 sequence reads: CASTGSEKLFF. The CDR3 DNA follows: TGTGCCAGCACAGGTTCCGAAAAACTGTTTTTT.

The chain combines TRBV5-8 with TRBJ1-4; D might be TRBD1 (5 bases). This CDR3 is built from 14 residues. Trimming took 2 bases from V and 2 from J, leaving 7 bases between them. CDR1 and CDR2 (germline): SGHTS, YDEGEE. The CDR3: CASSFRGTNEKLFF. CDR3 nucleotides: TGTGCCAGCAGCTTCCGGGGGACTAATGAAAAACTGTTTTTT.

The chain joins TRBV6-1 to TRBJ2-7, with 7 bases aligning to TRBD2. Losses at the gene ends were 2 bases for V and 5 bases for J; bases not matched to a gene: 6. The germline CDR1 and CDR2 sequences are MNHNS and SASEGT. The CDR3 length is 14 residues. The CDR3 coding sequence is TGTGCCAGCAGTGAAAGGACTAGTGGCCACGAGCAGTACTTC. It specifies CASSERTSGHEQYF.

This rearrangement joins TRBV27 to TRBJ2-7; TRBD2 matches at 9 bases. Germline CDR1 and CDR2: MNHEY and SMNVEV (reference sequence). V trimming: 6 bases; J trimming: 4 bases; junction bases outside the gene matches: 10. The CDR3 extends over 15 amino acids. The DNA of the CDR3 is TGTGCCAGCAGGACCCTAGCGGGGCGATCGTACGAGCAGTACTTC. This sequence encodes CASRTLAGRSYEQYF.

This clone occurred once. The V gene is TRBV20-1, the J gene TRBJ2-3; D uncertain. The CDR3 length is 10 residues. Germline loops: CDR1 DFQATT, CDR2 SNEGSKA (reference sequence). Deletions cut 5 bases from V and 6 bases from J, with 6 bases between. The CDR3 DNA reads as TGCAGTGCTCCTCTGGATACGCAGTATTTT. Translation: CSAPLDTQYF.

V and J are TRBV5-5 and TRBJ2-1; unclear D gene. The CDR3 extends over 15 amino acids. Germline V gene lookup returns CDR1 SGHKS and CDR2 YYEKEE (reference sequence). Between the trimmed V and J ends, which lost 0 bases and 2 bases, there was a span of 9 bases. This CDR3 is CASSLGGNPYNEQFF. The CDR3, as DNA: TGTGCCAGCAGCTTGGGAGGAAACCCCTACAATGAGCAGTTCTTC.

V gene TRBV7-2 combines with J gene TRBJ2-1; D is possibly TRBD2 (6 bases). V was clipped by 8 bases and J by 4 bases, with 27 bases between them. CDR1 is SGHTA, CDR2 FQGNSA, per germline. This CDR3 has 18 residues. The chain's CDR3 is CASPGDFVLPGGYNEQFF. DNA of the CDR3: TGTGCCAGCCCGGGGGACTTTGTCCTCCCTGGGGGTTACAATGAGCAGTTCTTC.

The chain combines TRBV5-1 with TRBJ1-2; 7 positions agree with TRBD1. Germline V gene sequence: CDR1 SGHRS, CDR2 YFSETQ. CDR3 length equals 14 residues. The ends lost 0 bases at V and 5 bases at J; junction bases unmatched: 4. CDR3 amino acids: CASSLGRQGYGYTF. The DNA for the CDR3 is TGCGCCAGCAGCTTGGGCCGACAGGGATATGGCTACACCTTC.

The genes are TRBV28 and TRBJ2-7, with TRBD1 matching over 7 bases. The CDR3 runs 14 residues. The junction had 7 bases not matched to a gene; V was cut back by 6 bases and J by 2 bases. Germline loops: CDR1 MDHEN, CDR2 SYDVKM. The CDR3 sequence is CASRTGTVTYEQYF. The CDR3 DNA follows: TGTGCCAGCAGAACCGGGACAGTCACCTACGAGCAGTACTTC.

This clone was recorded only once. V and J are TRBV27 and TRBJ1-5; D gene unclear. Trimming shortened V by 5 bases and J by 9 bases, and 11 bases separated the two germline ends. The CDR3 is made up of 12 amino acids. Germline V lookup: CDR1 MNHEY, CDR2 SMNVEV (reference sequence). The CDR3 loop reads CASSAGQAPQHF. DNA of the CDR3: TGTGCCAGCAGTGCGGGCCAGGCGCCCCAGCATTTT.

The CDR3 DNA is TGCGCCAGCAGCTTGGATAGCTACTACGAGCAGTACTTC. Translating it yields CASSLDSYYEQYF. This rearrangement joins TRBV5-1 to TRBJ2-7; D gene unclear. The CDR3 is made up of 13 amino acids. V lost 0 bases and J lost 3, with 7 bases in between. CDR1 is SGHRS and CDR2 is YFSETQ in the germline V gene.

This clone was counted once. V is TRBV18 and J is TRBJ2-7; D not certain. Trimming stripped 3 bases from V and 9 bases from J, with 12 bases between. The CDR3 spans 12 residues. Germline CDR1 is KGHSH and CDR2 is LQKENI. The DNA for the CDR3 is TGTGCCAGCTCACCCGACATAATTGGGCAGTACTTC. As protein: CASSPDIIGQYF.

Here the CDR3 reads CASSLDLRDRLTYEQYF. The CDR3 DNA reads as TGTGCCAGCAGCTTAGATCTGAGGGACAGGCTTACCTACGAGCAGTACTTC. The chain links TRBV7-8 to TRBJ2-7, with 8 bases fitting TRBD1. Germline assignment: CDR1 SGHVS and CDR2 FQNEAQ. Trimming removed 1 base from V and 2 bases from J; junction bases left unmatched: 10. CDR3 length: 17 amino acids. The full variable domain, in which reference TRBV7-8 and TRBJ2-7 provide the parts outside the CDR3, is GAGVSQSPRYKVAKRGQDVALRCDPISGHVSLFWYQQALGQGPEFLTYFQNEAQLDKSGLPSDRFFAERPEGSVSTLKIQRTQQEDSAVYLCASSLDLRDRLTYEQYFGPGTRLTVT.